A single sample is the source of the 13 T cell receptor beta chains below, sequenced in a study of long-term antiretroviral therapy in people with HIV. With survey level as its setting, the immunoSEQ assay was v3.0. Sequencing was performed with immunoSEQ multiplex PCR; in TCRdb, only in-frame clones are kept and a portion is missing. The table has tens of thousands of clones, 80% seen once; the top ten hold around 5.5%. The sample in question was unsorted PBMCs, obtained 3.4 years after starting antiretroviral therapy. Receptors originate from a man aged 25-45 years with HIV.

The rearrangement uses TRBV28 and TRBJ1-2; 8 bases fit TRBD1. J was trimmed by 10 bases and V by 6 bases; bases with no gene match: 13. The CDR3 sequence is 14 residues long. Germline V gene sequence: CDR1 MDHEN, CDR2 SYDVKM. CDR3 amino acids: CASSPAGTGRFYTF. CDR3 nucleotides: TGTGCCAGCAGCCCAGCCGGGACAGGACGATTCTACACCTTC.

The rearrangement uses TRBV6-5 and TRBJ2-7; D possibly matches TRBD1 or TRBD2 (6 bases each). Germline CDR1 MNHEY, CDR2 SVGAGI. Trimming shortened V by 2 bases and J by 1 base, and 9 bases separated the two germline ends. This CDR3 region has 14 residues. CDR3 region: CASSYAGQSYEQYF. DNA for the CDR3: TGTGCCAGCAGTTACGCGGGACAATCCTACGAGCAGTACTTC.

The rearrangement links TRBV28 to TRBJ1-2; possibly TRBD1 for D (6 bases). The germline V gene encodes CDR1 MDHEN and CDR2 SYDVKM. The V gene lost 2 bases and the J gene lost 8 bases, with 24 bases spanning the gap. The CDR3 contains 17 residues. This CDR3 reads CASSLPGTSGGLEGYTF. In DNA, the CDR3 is TGTGCCAGCAGTTTACCCGGGACATCGGGGGGCTTGGAGGGCTACACCTTC.

V is TRBV5-4 and J is TRBJ1-4, with a possible D match to TRBD1 (6 bases). With 3 bases removed from V and 7 bases from J, the gap between germline ends came to 16 bases. CDR1 and CDR2 from the germline V gene are SGHNT and YYREEE (reference sequence). The CDR3 covers 15 residues. Here the CDR3 reads CASSSKVQGGEKLFF. The DNA for the CDR3 is TGTGCCAGCAGCTCCAAAGTACAGGGAGGTGAAAAACTGTTTTTT.

The V call is TRBV7-9, the J call TRBJ2-7; D is uncertain. V was pared by 1 base and J by 3 bases, with 10 bases between. Germline V gene sequence: CDR1 SEHNR, CDR2 FQNEAQ (reference sequence). The CDR3 contains 14 residues. CDR3 DNA: TGTGCCAGCAGCTTAGTAGCAGATCGCTACGAGCAGTACTTC. Encoded protein: CASSLVADRYEQYF. Full variable domain (rest looked up from reference TRBV7-9 and TRBJ2-7): DTGVSQNPRHKITKRGQNVTFRCDPISEHNRLYWYRQTLGQGPEFLTYFQNEAQLEKSRLLSDRFSAERPKGSFSTLEIQRTEQGDSAMYLCASSLVADRYEQYFGPGTRLTVT.

This chain links TRBV29-1 with TRBJ1-4; D unresolved. The germline CDR1 and CDR2 sequences are SQVTM and ANQGSEA. V dropped 7 bases and J dropped 7 bases, with 13 bases sitting between them. The CDR3 is 12 residues long. Written as DNA, the CDR3 is TGCAGCGCCGGACCTTACCGTGAAAAACTGTTTTTT. Residues: CSAGPYREKLFF. The full variable domain, completed using reference TRBV29-1 and TRBJ1-4, is SAVISQKPSRDICQRGTSLTIQCQVDSQVTMMFWYRQQPGQSLTLIATANQGSEATYESGFVIDKFPISRPNLTFSTLTVSNMSPEDSSIYLCSAGPYREKLFFGSGTQLSVL.

J is TRBJ2-3 and V is TRBV20-1, with 7 nucleotides matching TRBD2. CDR3 length: 11 amino acids. Trimming took 6 bases from V and 7 from J; bases not matched to a gene: 4. Germline V gene data show CDR1 as DFQATT and CDR2 as SNEGSKA (reference sequence). In DNA, the CDR3 is TGCAGTGCACAACTAGCGAATACGCAGTATTTT. Its protein product is CSAQLANTQYF.

This chain connects TRBV5-1 to TRBJ2-1, with 13 nucleotides matching TRBD2. CDR1 and CDR2 (germline): SGHRS, YFSETQ. CDR3 length equals 16 residues. J was trimmed by 4 bases and V by 4 bases; bases with no gene match: 5. The CDR3 reads CASSLGTSGKYNEQFF. Here the CDR3 DNA reads TGCGCCAGCAGCCTTGGGACTAGCGGGAAGTACAATGAGCAGTTCTTC.

This sequence joins TRBV2 and TRBJ2-7; D unresolved. Germline V CDR1 and CDR2: SNHLY, FYNNEI. The CDR3 is made up of 15 amino acids. V gave up 2 bases and J gave up 0 bases, with 11 bases separating them. CDR3 DNA: TGTGCCAGCAGTGAATCCAGAACCAGCTCCTACGAGCAGTACTTC. Translation: CASSESRTSSYEQYF.

The genes are TRBV19 and TRBJ2-3; D may be TRBD1 (6 bases). This CDR3 has 14 residues. The V gene's germline CDR1 is LNHDA and CDR2 SQIVND (reference sequence). The V end was cut by 3 bases, the J end by 0 bases, with 7 bases between. The CDR3 region is CASSMGASTDTQYF. The CDR3 DNA reads TGTGCCAGTAGTATGGGGGCTAGCACAGATACGCAGTATTTT.

The gene calls are TRBV6-5 and TRBJ1-5, with a possible D match to TRBD1 (5 bases). Germline V gene lookup returns CDR1 MNHEY and CDR2 SVGAGI. The CDR3 runs 15 residues. Trimming took 6 bases from V and 2 from J, leaving 14 bases between them. CDR3: CASRGGDRRNQPQHF. The DNA for the CDR3 is TGTGCCAGCAGGGGGGGGGACCGGCGCAATCAGCCCCAGCATTTT.

This sequence joins TRBV6-5 and TRBJ2-7; 11 bases line up with TRBD2. Germline V gene data show CDR1 as MNHEY and CDR2 as SVGAGI. The length of the CDR3 is 13 residues. V shed 6 bases, J shed 4 bases, and the junction held 2 bases outside the gene matches. The CDR3 is CASRTSGSYEQYF. The CDR3, as DNA: TGTGCCAGCAGAACTAGCGGGAGTTACGAGCAGTACTTC.

In its sample, this clone was seen a few times. The rearrangement links TRBV6-5 to TRBJ2-1; D gene ambiguous. The CDR3 extends over 14 amino acids. Trimming stripped 7 bases from V and 4 bases from J, with 14 bases between. Germline V gives CDR1 MNHEY, CDR2 SVGAGI. The chain's CDR3 is CASTKHKPYNEQFF. In nucleotides, the CDR3 is TGTGCCAGCACCAAACATAAGCCATACAATGAGCAGTTCTTC.